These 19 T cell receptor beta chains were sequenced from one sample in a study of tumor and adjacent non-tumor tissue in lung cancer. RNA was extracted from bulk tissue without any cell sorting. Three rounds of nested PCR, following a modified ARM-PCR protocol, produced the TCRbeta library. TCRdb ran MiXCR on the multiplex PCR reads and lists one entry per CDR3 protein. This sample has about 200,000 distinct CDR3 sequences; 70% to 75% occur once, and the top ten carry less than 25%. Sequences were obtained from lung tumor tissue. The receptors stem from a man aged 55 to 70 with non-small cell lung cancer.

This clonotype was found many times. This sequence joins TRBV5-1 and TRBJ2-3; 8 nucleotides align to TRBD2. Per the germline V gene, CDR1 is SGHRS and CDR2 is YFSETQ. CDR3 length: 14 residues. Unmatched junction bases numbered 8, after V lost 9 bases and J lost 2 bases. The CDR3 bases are TGCGCCACCCGTAGCGGGGCCCTCACAGATACGCAGTATTTT. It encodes CATRSGALTDTQYF.

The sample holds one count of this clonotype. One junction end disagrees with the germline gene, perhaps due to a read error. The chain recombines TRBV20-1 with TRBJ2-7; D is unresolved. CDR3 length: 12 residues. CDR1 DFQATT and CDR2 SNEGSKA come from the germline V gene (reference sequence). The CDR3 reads CSVGLLGYKQYF. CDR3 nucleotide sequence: TGCAGTGTAGGGCTACTTGGCTACAAGCAGTACTTC.

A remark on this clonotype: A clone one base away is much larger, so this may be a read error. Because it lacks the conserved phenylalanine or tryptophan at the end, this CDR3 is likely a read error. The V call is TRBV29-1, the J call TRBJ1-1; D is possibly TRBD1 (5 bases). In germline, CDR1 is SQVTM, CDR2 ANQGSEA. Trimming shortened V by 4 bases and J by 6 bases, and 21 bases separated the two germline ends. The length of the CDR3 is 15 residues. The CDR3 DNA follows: TGCAGCGTTGTCGAACAGGACACCCGGGGGGCTGAAGCTTTCTTA. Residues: CSVVEQDTRGAEAFL.

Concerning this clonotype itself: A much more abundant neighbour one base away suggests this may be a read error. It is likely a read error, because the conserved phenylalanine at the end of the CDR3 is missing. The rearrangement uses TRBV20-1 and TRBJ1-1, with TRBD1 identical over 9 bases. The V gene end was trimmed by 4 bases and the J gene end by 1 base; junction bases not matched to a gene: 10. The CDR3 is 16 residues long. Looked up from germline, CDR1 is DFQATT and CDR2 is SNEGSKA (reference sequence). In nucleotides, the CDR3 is TGCAGTGCTAAAGGGACAGGGAGGGATCGGAACACTGAAGCTTTCATT. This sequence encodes CSAKGTGRDRNTEAFI.

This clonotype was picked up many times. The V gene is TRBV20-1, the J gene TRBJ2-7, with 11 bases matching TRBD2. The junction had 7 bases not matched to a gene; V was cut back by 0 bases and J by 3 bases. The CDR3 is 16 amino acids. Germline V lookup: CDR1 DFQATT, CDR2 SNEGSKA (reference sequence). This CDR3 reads CSARDHQGTSGYEQYF. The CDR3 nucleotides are TGCAGTGCTAGAGATCATCAGGGGACTAGCGGCTACGAGCAGTACTTC.

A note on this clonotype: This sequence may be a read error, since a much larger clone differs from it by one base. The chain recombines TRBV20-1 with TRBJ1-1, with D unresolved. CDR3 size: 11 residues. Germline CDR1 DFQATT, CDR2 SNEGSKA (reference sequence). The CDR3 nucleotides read TGCAGTACCTCTGGTGATACTGAATCTTTCTTT. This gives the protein CSTSGDTESFF.

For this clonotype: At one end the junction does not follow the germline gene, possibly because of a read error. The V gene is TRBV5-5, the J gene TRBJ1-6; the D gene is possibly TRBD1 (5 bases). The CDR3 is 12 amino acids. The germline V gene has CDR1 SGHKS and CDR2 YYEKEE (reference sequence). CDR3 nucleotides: TGTGCGAGCGGGTTGGGGGATTCACCCCTCCAGTTT. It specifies CASGLGDSPLQF.

The CDR3 DNA follows: TGTGCCAGCAGTCATCCCCAATACAGCAGGGCGAGCTATCAGCCCCAGCATTTT. Encoded protein: CASSHPQYSRASYQPQHF. V usage is TRBV6-2 or TRBV6-3 and J usage is TRBJ1-5, with D possibly matching TRBD1 (5 bases). The germline V gene encodes CDR1 MNHEY and CDR2 SVGEGT. V lost 5 bases and J lost 5, with 25 bases in between. The CDR3 covers 18 residues.

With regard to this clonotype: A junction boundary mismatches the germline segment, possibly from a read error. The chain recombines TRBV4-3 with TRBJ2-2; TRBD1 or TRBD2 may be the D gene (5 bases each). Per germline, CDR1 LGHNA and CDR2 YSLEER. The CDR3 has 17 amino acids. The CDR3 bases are TGCGCCAGCAGCCACACACCGGGACGAGGAGGTACCGGGGAGCTGTTCTTT. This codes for CASSHTPGRGGTGELFF.

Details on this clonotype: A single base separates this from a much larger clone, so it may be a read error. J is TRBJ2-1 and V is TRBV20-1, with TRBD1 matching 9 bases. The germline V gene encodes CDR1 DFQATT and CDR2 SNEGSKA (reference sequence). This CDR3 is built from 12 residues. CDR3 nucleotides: TGCAATGCTAAAACAGGGGGCGGCGAGCAGTTCTTC. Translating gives CNAKTGGGEQFF.

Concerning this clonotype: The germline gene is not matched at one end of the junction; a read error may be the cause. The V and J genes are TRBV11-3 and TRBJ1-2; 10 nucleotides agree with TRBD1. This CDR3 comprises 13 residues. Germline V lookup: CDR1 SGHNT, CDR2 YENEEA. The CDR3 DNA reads TGTGCCAGCAGCGCGGGACAGGGGTATGGCTACATCTTC. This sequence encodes CASSAGQGYGYIF.

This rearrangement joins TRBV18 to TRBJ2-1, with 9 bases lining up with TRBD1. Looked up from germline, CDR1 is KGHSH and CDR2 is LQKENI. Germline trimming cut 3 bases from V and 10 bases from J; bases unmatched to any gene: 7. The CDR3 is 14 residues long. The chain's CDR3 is CASSPVQGAHEQFF. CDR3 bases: TGTGCCAGCTCACCGGTACAGGGGGCGCACGAGCAGTTCTTC.

The CDR3 DNA is TGTGCCAGCAGCCCCCCGACAGGGGGCTACGAGCAGTACTTC. Translated: CASSPPTGGYEQYF. The chain links TRBV6-6 to TRBJ2-7, with TRBD1 matching 9 bases. The germline V gene has CDR1 MNHNY and CDR2 SVGAGI (reference sequence). The CDR3 is 14 amino acids. Germline trimming cut 6 bases from V and 3 bases from J; bases unmatched to any gene: 6.

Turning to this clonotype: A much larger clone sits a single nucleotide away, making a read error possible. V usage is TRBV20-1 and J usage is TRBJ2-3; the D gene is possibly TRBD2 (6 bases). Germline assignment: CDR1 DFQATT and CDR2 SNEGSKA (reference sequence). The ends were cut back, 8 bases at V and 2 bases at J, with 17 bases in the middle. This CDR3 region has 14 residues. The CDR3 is CSYFAGPFTDTQYF. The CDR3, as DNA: TGCAGTTACTTTGCGGGGCCCTTCACAGATACGCAGTATTTT.

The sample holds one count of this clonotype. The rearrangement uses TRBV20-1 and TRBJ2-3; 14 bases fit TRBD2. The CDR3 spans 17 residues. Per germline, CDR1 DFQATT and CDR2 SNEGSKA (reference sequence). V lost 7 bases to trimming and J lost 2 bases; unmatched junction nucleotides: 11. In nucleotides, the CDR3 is TGCAGTGTTCCGACTAGCGGGGGGGTCCCTACCACAGATACGCAGTATTTT. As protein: CSVPTSGGVPTTDTQYF.

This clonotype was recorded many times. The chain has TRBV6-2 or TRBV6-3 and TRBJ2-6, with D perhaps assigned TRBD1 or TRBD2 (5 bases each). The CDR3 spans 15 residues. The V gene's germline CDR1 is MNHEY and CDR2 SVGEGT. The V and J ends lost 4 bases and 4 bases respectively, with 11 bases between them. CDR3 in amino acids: CASSFQGEGANVLTF. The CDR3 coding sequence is TGTGCCAGCAGTTTTCAAGGGGAGGGGGCCAACGTCCTGACTTTC.

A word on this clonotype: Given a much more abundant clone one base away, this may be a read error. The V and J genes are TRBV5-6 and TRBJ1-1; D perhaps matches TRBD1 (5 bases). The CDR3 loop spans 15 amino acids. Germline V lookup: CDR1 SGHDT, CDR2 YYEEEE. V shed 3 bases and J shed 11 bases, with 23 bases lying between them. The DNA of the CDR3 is TGTGCCAGCAGCTCACGGCGGGCAGGGAGCGTTCAGGCTTTCTTT. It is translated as CASSSRRAGSVQAFF.

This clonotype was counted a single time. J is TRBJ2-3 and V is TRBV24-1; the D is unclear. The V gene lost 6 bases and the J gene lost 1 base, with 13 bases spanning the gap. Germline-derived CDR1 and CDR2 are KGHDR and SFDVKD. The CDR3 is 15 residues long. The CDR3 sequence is CATSNGALGTDTQYF. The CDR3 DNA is TGTGCCACCAGTAATGGAGCATTAGGCACAGATACGCAGTATTTT.

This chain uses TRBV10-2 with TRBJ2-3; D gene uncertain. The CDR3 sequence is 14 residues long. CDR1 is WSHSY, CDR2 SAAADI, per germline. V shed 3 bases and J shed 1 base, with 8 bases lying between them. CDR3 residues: CASSEPGGTDTQYF. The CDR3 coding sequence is TGCGCCAGCAGTGAACCGGGTGGCACAGATACGCAGTATTTT.